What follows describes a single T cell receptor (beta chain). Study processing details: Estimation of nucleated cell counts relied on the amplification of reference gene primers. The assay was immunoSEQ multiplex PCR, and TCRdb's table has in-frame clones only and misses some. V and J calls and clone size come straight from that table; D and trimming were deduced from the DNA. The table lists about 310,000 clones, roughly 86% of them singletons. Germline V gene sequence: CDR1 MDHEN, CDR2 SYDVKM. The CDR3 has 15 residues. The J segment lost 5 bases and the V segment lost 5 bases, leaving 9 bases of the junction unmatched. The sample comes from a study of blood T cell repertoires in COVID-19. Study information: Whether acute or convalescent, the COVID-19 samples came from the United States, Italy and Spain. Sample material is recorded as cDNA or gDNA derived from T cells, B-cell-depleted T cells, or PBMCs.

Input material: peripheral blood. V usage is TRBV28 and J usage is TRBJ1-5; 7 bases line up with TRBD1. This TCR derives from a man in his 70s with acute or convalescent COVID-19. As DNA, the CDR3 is TGTGCCAGCAGTCCTCTGACAGGGTATGATCAGCCCCAGCATTTT. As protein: CASSPLTGYDQPQHF.